This T cell receptor (beta chain) was profiled in a study of T cells in narcolepsy. Looking at the study overall: Patients with NT1 or NT2 and healthy control donors were enrolled.

The assay was immunoSEQ multiplex PCR, and TCRdb's table has in-frame clones only and misses some. Altogether just over 20,000 clones are present, about 90% being singletons, with the ten largest covering approximately 1.2%. Per the germline V gene, CDR1 is SGDLS and CDR2 is YYNGEE. V lost 2 bases and J lost 1; bases outside the gene matches: 5. The length of the CDR3 is 16 residues. A word on this clone: What it recognizes is unknown.

The study, taken as a whole, reports: Same-patient CSF and blood CD4+ T cell clonotypes included HCRT-specific and TRIB2-specific autoreactive ones. Reportedly, autoreactive clonotypes were serially detected in patients' blood but not controls'. Autoreactive clone sequences were missing from some blood memory CD4+ repertoires.

The chain employs TRBV9 and TRBJ2-1; 8 bases match TRBD2. This receptor was taken from a human donor with narcolepsy. The sequencing sample was made of CD45RA- memory CD4+ T cells from PBMCs. The CDR3 loop is CASSVSGGRSYNEQFF. The CDR3 nucleotides read TGTGCCAGCAGCGTCTCTGGCGGGAGGTCCTACAATGAGCAGTTCTTC.